This TCR beta chain was sequenced in a study of blood T cell repertoires in COVID-19. In the study overall: Acute-phase and convalescent COVID-19 samples originated in the United States, Italy and Spain. In each case, the material was cDNA or gDNA derived from T cells, B-cell-depleted T cells, or PBMCs.

Seattle patients were enrolled while actively infected and followed longitudinally. In the authors' workflow: Estimation of nucleated cell counts relied on the amplification of reference gene primers. Sequencing used immunoSEQ multiplex PCR; TCRdb keeps in-frame clones, though not all of them. V and J calls and clone size are given by that table; D and trimming were obtained from the DNA. This table has about 180,000 clones, around 80% appearing once. Unmatched junction bases numbered 7, after V lost 3 bases and J lost 5 bases. Germline CDR1 and CDR2: SGDLS and YYNGEE. This CDR3 has 15 residues. The sample taken for sequencing was peripheral blood. V and J are TRBV9 and TRBJ2-7, with TRBD2 matching 11 bases. The sequence was obtained from a woman of 80 years or more with COVID-19, enrolled during active disease. CDR3 bases: TGTGCCAGCAGCGCTATAGCGGGGGGGCCTGACGAGCAGTACTTC. Its protein is CASSAIAGGPDEQYF.